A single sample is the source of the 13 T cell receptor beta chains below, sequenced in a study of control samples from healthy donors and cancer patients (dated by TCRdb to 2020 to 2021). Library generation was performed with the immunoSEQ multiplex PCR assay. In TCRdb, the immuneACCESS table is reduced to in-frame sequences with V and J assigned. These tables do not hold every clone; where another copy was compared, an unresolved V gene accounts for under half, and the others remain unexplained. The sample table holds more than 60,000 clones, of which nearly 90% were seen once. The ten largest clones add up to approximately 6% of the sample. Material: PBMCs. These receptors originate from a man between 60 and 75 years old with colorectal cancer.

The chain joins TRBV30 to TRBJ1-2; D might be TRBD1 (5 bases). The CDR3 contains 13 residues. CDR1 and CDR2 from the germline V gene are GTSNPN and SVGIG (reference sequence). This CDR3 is CARTLGGSYGYTF. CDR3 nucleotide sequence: TGTGCGAGAACCTTGGGGGGATCCTATGGCTACACCTTC.

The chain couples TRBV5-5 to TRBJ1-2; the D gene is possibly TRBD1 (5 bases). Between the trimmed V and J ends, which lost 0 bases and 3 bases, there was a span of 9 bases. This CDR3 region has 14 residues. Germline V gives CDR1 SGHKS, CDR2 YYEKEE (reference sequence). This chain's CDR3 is CASSLAGGYYGYTF. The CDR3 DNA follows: TGTGCCAGCAGCTTGGCCGGGGGTTACTATGGCTACACCTTC.

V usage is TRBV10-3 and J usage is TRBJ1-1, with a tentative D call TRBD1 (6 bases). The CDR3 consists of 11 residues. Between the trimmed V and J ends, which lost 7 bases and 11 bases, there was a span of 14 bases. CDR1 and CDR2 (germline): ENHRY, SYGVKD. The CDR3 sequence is CAIKEGGVAFF. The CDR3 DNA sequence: TGTGCCATCAAGGAGGGGGGGGTGGCTTTCTTT.

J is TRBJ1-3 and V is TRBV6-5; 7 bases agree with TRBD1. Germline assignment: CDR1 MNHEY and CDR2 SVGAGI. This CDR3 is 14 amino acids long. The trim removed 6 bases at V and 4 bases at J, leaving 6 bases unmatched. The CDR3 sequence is CASRVTGIGNTIYF. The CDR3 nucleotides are TGTGCCAGCAGAGTGACAGGGATCGGAAACACCATATATTTT.

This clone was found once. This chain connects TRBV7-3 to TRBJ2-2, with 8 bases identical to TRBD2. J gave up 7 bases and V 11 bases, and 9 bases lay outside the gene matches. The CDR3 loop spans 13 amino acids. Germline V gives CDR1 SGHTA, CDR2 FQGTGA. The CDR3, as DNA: TGTGCCGCCACAGCGGGGGTGGGCGGGGAGCTGTTTTTT. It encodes CAATAGVGGELFF.

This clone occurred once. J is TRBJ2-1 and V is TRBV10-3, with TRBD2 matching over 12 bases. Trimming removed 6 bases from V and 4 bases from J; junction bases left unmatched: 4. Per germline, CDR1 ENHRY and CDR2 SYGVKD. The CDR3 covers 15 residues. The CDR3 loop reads CAISAGTSGYNEQFF. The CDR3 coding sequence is TGTGCCATCAGCGCCGGGACTAGCGGGTACAATGAGCAGTTCTTC.

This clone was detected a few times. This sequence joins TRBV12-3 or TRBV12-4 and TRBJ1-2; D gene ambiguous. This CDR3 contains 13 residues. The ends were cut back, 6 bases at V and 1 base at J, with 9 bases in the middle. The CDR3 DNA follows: TGTGCCAGCAGCCCAGACCTTAACTATGGCTACACCTTC. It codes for CASSPDLNYGYTF.

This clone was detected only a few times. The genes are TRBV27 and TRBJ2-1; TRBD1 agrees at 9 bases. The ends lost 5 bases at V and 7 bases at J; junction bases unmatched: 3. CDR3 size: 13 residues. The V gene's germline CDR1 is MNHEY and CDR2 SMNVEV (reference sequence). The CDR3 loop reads CASSGQGRNEQFF. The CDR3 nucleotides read TGTGCCAGCAGTGGACAGGGGCGGAATGAGCAGTTCTTC.

CDR3 protein: CASSLYEQYF. In DNA, the CDR3 is TGTGCCAGCAGCTTGTACGAGCAGTACTTC. This sequence joins TRBV2 and TRBJ2-7; no clear D. From germline, CDR1 is SNHLY and CDR2 FYNNEI. The CDR3 sequence is 10 residues long. Trimming stripped 6 bases from V and 4 bases from J, with 4 bases between.

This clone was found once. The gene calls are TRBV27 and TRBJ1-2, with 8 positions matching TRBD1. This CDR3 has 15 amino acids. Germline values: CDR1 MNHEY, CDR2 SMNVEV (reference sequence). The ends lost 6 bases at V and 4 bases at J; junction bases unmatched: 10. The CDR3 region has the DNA TGTGCCAGCAGCAACGGACAGGGAAGGTCCTATGGCTACACCTTC. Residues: CASSNGQGRSYGYTF.

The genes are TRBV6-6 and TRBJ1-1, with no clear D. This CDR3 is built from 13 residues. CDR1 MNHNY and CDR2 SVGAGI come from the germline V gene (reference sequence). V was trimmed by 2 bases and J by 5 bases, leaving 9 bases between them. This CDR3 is CASSYAGGTEAFF. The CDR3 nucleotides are TGTGCCAGCAGTTACGCGGGTGGAACTGAAGCTTTCTTT.

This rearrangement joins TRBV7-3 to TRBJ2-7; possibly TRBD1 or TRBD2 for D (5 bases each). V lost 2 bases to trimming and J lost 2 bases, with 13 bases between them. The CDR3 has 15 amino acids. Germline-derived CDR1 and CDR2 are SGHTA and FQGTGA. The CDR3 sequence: CASSLGTAGTYEQYF. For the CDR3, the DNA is TGTGCCAGCAGCTTAGGGACGGCCGGAACCTACGAGCAGTACTTC.

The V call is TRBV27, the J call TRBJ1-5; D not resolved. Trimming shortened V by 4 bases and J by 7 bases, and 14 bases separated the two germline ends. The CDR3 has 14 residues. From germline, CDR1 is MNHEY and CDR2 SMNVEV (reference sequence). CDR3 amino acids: CASSWTGTKQPQHF. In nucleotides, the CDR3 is TGTGCCAGCAGTTGGACCGGTACCAAACAGCCCCAGCATTTT.